Each of the 16 T cell receptor beta chains below was sequenced from the same sample in a study of cytomegalovirus exposure and HLA in healthy donors. The study ran its PCR with 60 Vbeta and 13 Jbeta primers. The method was immunoSEQ multiplex PCR; TCRdb's version includes in-frame clones alone and lacks a portion of them. The data show some 150,000 clones, roughly 85% seen once. The sequencing sample was made of PBMCs. Receptors were obtained from a woman under 30 in good health and CMV-seronegative.

This clone was picked up a small number of times. The rearrangement links TRBV25-1 to TRBJ1-4, with a possible D match to TRBD1 (5 bases). This CDR3 spans 14 amino acids. Germline V gene lookup returns CDR1 MGHDK and CDR2 SYGVNS. V lost 4 bases and J 8 bases, leaving 14 bases between the germline ends. Here the CDR3 reads CASSGLGGREKLFF. CDR3 sequence (DNA): TGTGCCAGCAGTGGTCTCGGGGGACGGGAAAAACTGTTTTTT.

The CDR3 nucleotides are TGTGCCAGTAGGGCGGGAGTGGGCACCATATATTTT. It is translated as CASRAGVGTIYF. V usage is TRBV19 and J usage is TRBJ1-3; D remains unclear. Trimming took 6 bases from V and 9 from J, leaving 12 bases between them. CDR3 length: 12 amino acids. Germline V gives CDR1 LNHDA, CDR2 SQIVND (reference sequence).

The chain joins TRBV4-2 to TRBJ2-1; weak D call: TRBD2 (5 bases). Germline V lookup: CDR1 LGHNA, CDR2 YNFKEQ. CDR3 length: 12 amino acids. V lost 1 base and J lost 13, with 11 bases in between. The CDR3 DNA sequence: TGTGCCAGCAGCCAAGGGCCTAGCAGTCAGTTCTTC. This encodes CASSQGPSSQFF.

V is TRBV7-9 and J is TRBJ2-3; TRBD2 is a possible D gene (6 bases). Germline CDR1 is SEHNR and CDR2 is FQNEAQ (reference sequence). Trimming pared 5 bases from V and 1 base from J, leaving 13 bases between. The CDR3 has 15 amino acids. The CDR3 reads CASSLAGPGTDTQYF. Here the CDR3 DNA reads TGTGCCAGCAGCCTGGCGGGGCCCGGCACAGATACGCAGTATTTT.

Comments on this clone: A much larger clone lies one base from this, so it may be a read error. The rearrangement joins TRBV27 to TRBJ2-7; TRBD1 aligns across 10 bases. This CDR3 spans 14 amino acids. Germline lookup yields CDR1 MNHEY and CDR2 SMNVEV (reference sequence). V lost 4 bases, J lost 0 bases, and 0 bases stayed unmatched. The CDR3 here is CASSWTGGSYEQYF. CDR3 coding DNA: TGTGCCAGCAGTTGGACAGGGGGCTCCTACGAGCAGTACTTC.

The V call is TRBV10-3, the J call TRBJ1-2; TRBD1 is a possible D gene (6 bases). V was shortened by 0 bases and J by 8 bases, with 34 bases between the two germline ends. Germline-derived CDR1 and CDR2 are ENHRY and SYGVKD. The CDR3 loop spans 21 amino acids. The CDR3 is CAISESRTARDNTNRPGGYTF. The DNA for the CDR3 is TGTGCCATCAGTGAGTCAAGGACGGCCCGGGACAACACCAACCGCCCGGGGGGCTACACCTTC.

This clone occurred once. The V gene is TRBV28, the J gene TRBJ2-7; D may be TRBD2 (5 bases). CDR1 and CDR2 from the germline V gene are MDHEN and SYDVKM. V dropped 6 bases and J dropped 5 bases, with 11 bases sitting between them. The CDR3 runs to 12 residues. The CDR3 reads CASRGPEDEQYF. The CDR3 nucleotides are TGTGCCAGCAGGGGTCCGGAGGACGAGCAGTACTTC.

J is TRBJ2-2 and V is TRBV7-8, with TRBD2 as a possible D gene (6 bases). The germline gives CDR1 SGHVS, CDR2 FQNEAQ. Trimming took 7 bases from V and 1 from J, leaving 16 bases between them. The CDR3 totals 16 residues. The CDR3 spells CASTPRRAGNTGELFF. The CDR3 nucleotides are TGTGCCAGCACCCCCCGACGAGCGGGGAACACCGGGGAGCTGTTTTTT.

The chain joins TRBV6-6 to TRBJ2-3; D is uncertain. The CDR3 is made up of 12 amino acids. Germline-derived CDR1 and CDR2 are MNHNY and SVGAGI (reference sequence). V was clipped by 4 bases and J by 6 bases, with 8 bases between them. CDR3 loop: CASSFRLDTQYF. The CDR3 DNA reads TGTGCCAGCAGTTTCCGACTGGATACGCAGTATTTT.

The chain uses TRBV5-5 and TRBJ2-1, with TRBD1 matching over 8 bases. J was trimmed by 7 bases and V by 4 bases; bases with no gene match: 10. This CDR3 spans 15 amino acids. Germline V CDR1 and CDR2: SGHKS, YYEKEE (reference sequence). CDR3 in DNA: TGTGCCAGCAGCGGAACAGGGGGAATGGGTAATGAGCAGTTCTTC. The encoded protein is CASSGTGGMGNEQFF.

The genes are TRBV5-5 and TRBJ1-3, with D uncertain. Looked up from germline, CDR1 is SGHKS and CDR2 is YYEKEE (reference sequence). The CDR3 spans 16 residues. The V gene lost 1 base and the J gene lost 0 bases, with 11 bases spanning the gap. CDR3 nucleotide sequence: TGTGCCAGCAGCTTGTCCGGACTGTACTCTGGAAACACCATATATTTT. Its protein is CASSLSGLYSGNTIYF.

This clone occurred once. The J gene is TRBJ2-3, the V gene TRBV7-9; TRBD2 matches at 16 bases. The CDR3 covers 18 residues. The germline CDR1 and CDR2 sequences are SEHNR and FQNEAQ (reference sequence). Trimming at V came to 5 bases and at J to 2 bases, leaving 7 bases not matched to a gene. In nucleotides, the CDR3 is TGTGCCAGCAGCAAAGGGACTAGCGGGAGGGTCCCCACAGATACGCAGTATTTT. Amino acid sequence: CASSKGTSGRVPTDTQYF.

There are a few counts of this clone. V gene TRBV25-1 combines with J gene TRBJ1-2; 7 bases match TRBD1. With V trimmed by 6 bases and J by 4 bases, 8 bases remained unmatched. The CDR3 extends over 14 amino acids. Looked up from germline, CDR1 is MGHDK and CDR2 is SYGVNS. Here the CDR3 reads CASSPAGTVYGYTF. The CDR3 DNA reads as TGTGCCAGCAGCCCTGCCGGGACAGTCTATGGCTACACCTTC.

V is TRBV19 and J is TRBJ2-1; 7 bases agree with TRBD2. The CDR3 has 15 residues. J gave up 2 bases and V 1 base, and 2 bases lay outside the gene matches. Germline CDR1 and CDR2: LNHDA and SQIVND (reference sequence). CDR3 in amino acids: CASSIASGPYNEQFF. CDR3 DNA sequence: TGTGCCAGTAGTATAGCTAGCGGTCCCTACAATGAGCAGTTCTTC.

The chain employs TRBV7-9 and TRBJ2-7; perhaps TRBD2 as D (7 bases). V was pared by 8 bases and J by 6 bases, with 20 bases between. This CDR3 has 14 amino acids. CDR1 and CDR2 (germline): SEHNR, FQNEAQ (reference sequence). This CDR3 is CASGPLRGASEQYF. CDR3 coding DNA: TGTGCCAGCGGCCCCCTACGGGGGGCTAGCGAGCAGTACTTC.

V and J are TRBV7-9 and TRBJ2-1; the match to TRBD2 covers 7 bases. Looked up from germline, CDR1 is SEHNR and CDR2 is FQNEAQ (reference sequence). V gave up 1 base and J gave up 3 bases; unmatched junction bases: 3. The CDR3 spans 15 residues. The CDR3 sequence is CASSLEAGYYNEQFF. The CDR3 DNA is TGTGCCAGCAGCTTAGAAGCGGGGTACTACAATGAGCAGTTCTTC.